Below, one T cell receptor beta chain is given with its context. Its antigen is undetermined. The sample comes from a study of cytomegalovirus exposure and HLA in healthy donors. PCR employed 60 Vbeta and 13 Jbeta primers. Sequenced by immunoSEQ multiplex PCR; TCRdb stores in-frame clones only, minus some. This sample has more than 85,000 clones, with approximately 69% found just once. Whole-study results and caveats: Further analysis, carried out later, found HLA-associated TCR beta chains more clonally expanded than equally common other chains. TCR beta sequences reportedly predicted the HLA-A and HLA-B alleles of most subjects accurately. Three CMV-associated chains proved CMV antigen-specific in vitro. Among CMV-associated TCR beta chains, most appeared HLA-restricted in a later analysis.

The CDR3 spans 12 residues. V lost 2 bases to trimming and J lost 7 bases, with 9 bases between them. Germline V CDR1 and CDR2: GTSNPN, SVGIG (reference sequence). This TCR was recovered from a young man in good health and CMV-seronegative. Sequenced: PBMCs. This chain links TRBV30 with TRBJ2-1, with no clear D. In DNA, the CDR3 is TGTGCCTGGAGTTTCGGGTTAAATGAGCAGTTCTTC. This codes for CAWSFGLNEQFF.